This T cell receptor (beta chain) was identified in a study of blood T cell repertoires in COVID-19. At the level of the study: Acute-phase and convalescent COVID-19 samples originated in the United States, Italy and Spain. PBMCs, B-cell-depleted T cells, or T cells provided the cDNA or gDNA that made up the material.

This CDR3 comprises 13 residues. The germline V and J ends were trimmed by 6 bases and 8 bases, with 14 bases remaining between them. Germline CDR1 reads LNHDA; CDR2 reads SQIVND (reference sequence). Source study methods: Reference gene primer amplification in the assay estimated nucleated cell counts. Sequencing used immunoSEQ multiplex PCR; TCRdb keeps in-frame clones, though not all of them. V, J and clone size derive from that table, while D and trimming were established from the DNA sequence. The sample has just under 85,000 clones; around 86% are singletons. The receptor was isolated from a man at least 80 years old with active or convalescent COVID-19. Sample: peripheral blood. The rearrangement links TRBV19 to TRBJ1-5; D ambiguous. The CDR3: CASSQTGREPQHF. CDR3 bases: TGTGCCAGTAGCCAGACGGGGAGGGAGCCCCAGCATTTT.